This TCR beta chain stems from a study of blood T cell repertoires in COVID-19. Study-wide background: Italy, Spain and the United States were the sources of the convalescent and acute COVID-19 samples.

J gave up 8 bases and V 8 bases, and 12 bases lay outside the gene matches. CDR1 is LGHDT, CDR2 YNNKEL, per germline (reference sequence). The CDR3 consists of 15 residues. The protocol was immunoSEQ multiplex PCR, while the TCRdb copy is restricted to in-frame clones and leaves out a portion. The table shows around 50,000 clones, with more than 75% occurring only once. The TCR was taken from a man over 45 with active COVID-19. The sequenced sample was peripheral blood. The chain carries TRBV3-1 (or the pseudogene TRBV3-2) and TRBJ2-2; 9 nucleotides match TRBD2. As DNA, the CDR3 is TGTGCCAGCCGGCTCGCGGGGGGGGCGAGTGGGGAGCTGTTTTTT. Translation gives CASRLAGGASGELFF.